These T cell receptor beta chains were read from a single sample in a study of CD8 T cells in ankylosing spondylitis. MiXCR, run by TCRdb on the 5' RACE reads, gives a single entry per CDR3 protein. The sample has roughly 700,000 distinct CDR3 sequences, around 20% seen once. The material sequenced was blood, either unsorted or a sorted T cell fraction (not recorded which). These receptors all stem from a male donor with ankylosing spondylitis. Both conserved end residues are part of each CDR3. Each record gives: V gene, D gene, clone size, J gene, CDR3 DNA, CDR3 protein. D genes are given only for firm matches. For some rows the clone size is stated as once, few or many, or as a class when expanded; others skip it.

v_call: TRBV19
d_call: NA
clone_size: many
j_call: TRBJ1-2
cdr3_nt: TGTGCCAGTAGTATTGGGAACAGGGATGGCTACACCTTC
cdr3_aa: CASSIGNRDGYTF

v_call: TRBV3-1
d_call: TRBD2
clone_size: once
j_call: TRBJ2-7
cdr3_nt: TGTGCCAGCAGCCCCTCAGCGGGGCTCTTCTCCTACGAGCAGTACTTC
cdr3_aa: CASSPSAGLFSYEQYF

v_call: TRBV6-6
d_call: NA
clone_size: NA
j_call: TRBJ2-7
cdr3_nt: TGTGCCAGCGCTTCGGGCACCTACGAGCAGTACTTC
cdr3_aa: CASASGTYEQYF

v_call: TRBV7-9
d_call: NA
clone_size: NA
j_call: TRBJ2-3
cdr3_nt: TGTGCCAGCAGCTTGGCCGGCCTTTATACGCAGTATTTT
cdr3_aa: CASSLAGLYTQYF

v_call: TRBV18
d_call: NA
clone_size: few
j_call: TRBJ2-1
cdr3_nt: TGTGCCAGCTCACCATTGGGAGTTGGGCTCCACAATGAGCAGTTCTTC
cdr3_aa: CASSPLGVGLHNEQFF

v_call: TRBV29-1
d_call: NA
clone_size: few
j_call: TRBJ2-3
cdr3_nt: TGCAGCGTCGAGAACCTGGACAGACCCACAGATACGCAGTATTTT
cdr3_aa: CSVENLDRPTDTQYF

v_call: TRBV5-6
d_call: TRBD1
clone_size: few
j_call: TRBJ1-1
cdr3_nt: TGTGCCAGCAGCCACCAGACAGGGTTGACTGAAGCTTTCTTT
cdr3_aa: CASSHQTGLTEAFF

v_call: TRBV5-8
d_call: TRBD1
clone_size: many
j_call: TRBJ2-3
cdr3_nt: TGTGCCAGCAACTACTCCCCGGACAGGGCGAGGTTGTCGCAGTATTTT
cdr3_aa: CASNYSPDRARLSQYF

v_call: TRBV7-9
d_call: NA
clone_size: few
j_call: TRBJ2-3
cdr3_nt: TGTGCCAGCAGCTTACAGACGCTTAGCACAGATACGCAGTATTTT
cdr3_aa: CASSLQTLSTDTQYF

v_call: TRBV29-1
d_call: NA
clone_size: NA
j_call: TRBJ1-1
cdr3_nt: TGCAGCGCAAGCGGGGCTCAAAGAAACACTGAAGCTTTCTTT
cdr3_aa: CSASGAQRNTEAFF

v_call: TRBV7-7
d_call: NA
clone_size: few
j_call: TRBJ2-1
cdr3_nt: TGTGCCAGCAGCGGAGGCCCTAGCAATGAGCAGTTCTTC
cdr3_aa: CASSGGPSNEQFF

v_call: TRBV6-1
d_call: TRBD2
clone_size: NA
j_call: TRBJ2-3
cdr3_nt: TGTGCCAGCAGTCTTACTAGCGGGAGTCCCACAGATACGCAGTATTTT
cdr3_aa: CASSLTSGSPTDTQYF

v_call: TRBV10-3
d_call: NA
clone_size: NA
j_call: TRBJ2-5
cdr3_nt: TGTGCCATCAGTAGGACCGAGCAAGAGACCCAGTACTTC
cdr3_aa: CAISRTEQETQYF

v_call: TRBV10-3
d_call: NA
clone_size: once
j_call: TRBJ2-2
cdr3_nt: TGTGCCATCAGCACCCTGACTCGCTTACCCGGGGAGCTGTTTTTT
cdr3_aa: CAISTLTRLPGELFF

v_call: TRBV12-3/TRBV12-4
d_call: TRBD1
clone_size: NA
j_call: TRBJ2-2
cdr3_nt: TGTGCCAGCAGTCCCACGACAGGGGCGTACACCGGGGAGCTGTTTTTT
cdr3_aa: CASSPTTGAYTGELFF

v_call: TRBV20-1
d_call: NA
clone_size: few
j_call: TRBJ2-5
cdr3_nt: TGCAGTCCGGATCGGGAGCCCCAAGAGACCCAGTACTTC
cdr3_aa: CSPDREPQETQYF

v_call: TRBV6-2/TRBV6-3
d_call: NA
clone_size: few
j_call: TRBJ2-1
cdr3_nt: TGTGCCAGCACCCTTACTCCCGAGGGACAAGGGGAGAAGAATGAGCAGTTCTTC
cdr3_aa: CASTLTPEGQGEKNEQFF

v_call: TRBV18
d_call: NA
clone_size: NA
j_call: TRBJ2-5
cdr3_nt: TGTGCCAGCTCCCCTGACAGCTCCTACCAAGAGACCCAGTACTTC
cdr3_aa: CASSPDSSYQETQYF

v_call: TRBV28
d_call: TRBD1
clone_size: NA
j_call: TRBJ1-6
cdr3_nt: TGTGCCATACAGACAGGGGGAGATTCACCCCTCCACTTT
cdr3_aa: CAIQTGGDSPLHF

v_call: TRBV20-1
d_call: NA
clone_size: NA
j_call: TRBJ1-2
cdr3_nt: TGCAGTGCTAGTCCACAGGGTGGGAGCGGCTACACCTTC
cdr3_aa: CSASPQGGSGYTF

v_call: TRBV15
d_call: TRBD2
clone_size: NA
j_call: TRBJ2-3
cdr3_nt: TGTGCCACCAGCATAGGGACTAGCGGGGGGCTCACAGATACGCAGTATTTT
cdr3_aa: CATSIGTSGGLTDTQYF

v_call: TRBV4-2
d_call: NA
clone_size: NA
j_call: TRBJ2-5
cdr3_nt: TGTGCCAGCAGCCAAGATGGTAGCGGAGAGACCCAGTACTTC
cdr3_aa: CASSQDGSGETQYF

v_call: TRBV6-1
d_call: NA
clone_size: NA
j_call: TRBJ2-1
cdr3_nt: TGTGCCAGCAGTGAAGCGGCCCTTGAGCAGTTCTTC
cdr3_aa: CASSEAALEQFF

v_call: TRBV12-3/TRBV12-4
d_call: TRBD2
clone_size: NA
j_call: TRBJ2-1
cdr3_nt: TGTGCCATCCATCCCGGGACTAGCGGGAGCTTCGATGAGCAGTTCTTC
cdr3_aa: CAIHPGTSGSFDEQFF

v_call: TRBV11-2
d_call: NA
clone_size: NA
j_call: TRBJ2-7
cdr3_nt: TGTGCCAGCAGCTTAGATTCGGAACTGGCCCCCTACGAGCAGTACTTC
cdr3_aa: CASSLDSELAPYEQYF

v_call: TRBV6-1
d_call: TRBD2
clone_size: NA
j_call: TRBJ2-2
cdr3_nt: TGTGCCAGCACTCCTATAGGACTAGCGGGGGCGACCGGGGAGCTGTTTTTT
cdr3_aa: CASTPIGLAGATGELFF

v_call: TRBV7-9
d_call: NA
clone_size: NA
j_call: TRBJ2-7
cdr3_nt: TGTGCCAGCAGCTTAATACTGGAGTACGAGCAGTACTTC
cdr3_aa: CASSLILEYEQYF

v_call: TRBV6-1
d_call: NA
clone_size: many
j_call: TRBJ2-7
cdr3_nt: TGTGCCAGTACACTAGCCTACGAGCAGTACTTC
cdr3_aa: CASTLAYEQYF

v_call: TRBV2
d_call: NA
clone_size: once
j_call: TRBJ2-7
cdr3_nt: TGTGCCAGCAGTGATTTGGTGCAGGGCCTTGACTACGAGCAGTACTTC
cdr3_aa: CASSDLVQGLDYEQYF

v_call: TRBV5-6
d_call: NA
clone_size: few
j_call: TRBJ2-5
cdr3_nt: TGTGCCAGCAGCGCCCGAGGGAAGGGAGAGACCCAGTACTTC
cdr3_aa: CASSARGKGETQYF

v_call: TRBV2
d_call: NA
clone_size: NA
j_call: TRBJ1-4
cdr3_nt: TGTGCCACCTACATGGGGAAACAACTGTTTTTT
cdr3_aa: CATYMGKQLFF

v_call: TRBV18
d_call: NA
clone_size: few
j_call: TRBJ1-2
cdr3_nt: TGTGCCAGCTCACCACCACGCGGGGGCGCGGGCTATGGCTACACCTTC
cdr3_aa: CASSPPRGGAGYGYTF

v_call: TRBV3-1
d_call: NA
clone_size: NA
j_call: TRBJ1-3
cdr3_nt: TGTGCCAGCAGCCTAGCCCCCACCTCTGGAAACACCATATATTTT
cdr3_aa: CASSLAPTSGNTIYF

v_call: TRBV20-1
d_call: TRBD1
clone_size: NA
j_call: TRBJ1-5
cdr3_nt: TGCAGTGCGCAAGAGCCAGGGGGAAATCAGCCCCAGCATTTT
cdr3_aa: CSAQEPGGNQPQHF

v_call: TRBV7-9
d_call: TRBD1
clone_size: NA
j_call: TRBJ2-1
cdr3_nt: TGTGCCAGCAGCACCCTGCAGGGGGCCTCCTACAATGAGCAGTTCTTC
cdr3_aa: CASSTLQGASYNEQFF

v_call: TRBV21-1
d_call: NA
clone_size: NA
j_call: TRBJ2-7
cdr3_nt: TGTGCCAGCAGCAAAGGAGGGGTGGGGACCTGCGGGCAGTACTTC
cdr3_aa: CASSKGGVGTCGQYF

v_call: TRBV5-5
d_call: NA
clone_size: NA
j_call: TRBJ1-5
cdr3_nt: TGTGCCAGCAGCTTGGTAACTGGGTATCAGCCCCAGCATTTT
cdr3_aa: CASSLVTGYQPQHF

v_call: TRBV29-1
d_call: TRBD1
clone_size: few
j_call: TRBJ2-7
cdr3_nt: TGCAGCGTTGAAGTGGGACAGGGATCCTACGAGCAGTACTTC
cdr3_aa: CSVEVGQGSYEQYF

v_call: TRBV5-5
d_call: TRBD1
clone_size: NA
j_call: TRBJ1-5
cdr3_nt: TGTGCCAGCAGCGGACGGGACAGGCTAGGGACGCCCCAGCATTTT
cdr3_aa: CASSGRDRLGTPQHF

v_call: TRBV7-2
d_call: NA
clone_size: NA
j_call: TRBJ2-7
cdr3_nt: TGTGCCAGCAGCTTGGGCTACCTGGGCGAGCAGTACTTC
cdr3_aa: CASSLGYLGEQYF

v_call: TRBV4-1
d_call: NA
clone_size: NA
j_call: TRBJ2-7
cdr3_nt: TGCGCCAGCAGCCAAGATTTCCCGAGCTCCTACGAGCAGTACTTC
cdr3_aa: CASSQDFPSSYEQYF

v_call: TRBV5-1
d_call: TRBD2
clone_size: few
j_call: TRBJ2-7
cdr3_nt: TGCGCCAGCAGCCCGCTGGGGGGGAATCCCTACGAGCAGTACTTC
cdr3_aa: CASSPLGGNPYEQYF

v_call: TRBV7-9
d_call: TRBD2
clone_size: NA
j_call: TRBJ2-2
cdr3_nt: TGTGCCAGCAGCTTAGGATCAGCGGGGGACACCGGGGAGCTGTTTTTT
cdr3_aa: CASSLGSAGDTGELFF

v_call: TRBV5-1
d_call: TRBD2
clone_size: few
j_call: TRBJ2-5
cdr3_nt: TGCGCCAGCAGCTTGGGTGCCAGACTAGCCGAAGAGACCCAGTACTTC
cdr3_aa: CASSLGARLAEETQYF

v_call: TRBV20-1
d_call: NA
clone_size: NA
j_call: TRBJ1-1
cdr3_nt: TGCAGTGCTAGGCGGGGGTCCACTGAAGCTTTCTTT
cdr3_aa: CSARRGSTEAFF

v_call: TRBV29-1
d_call: TRBD2
clone_size: NA
j_call: TRBJ2-3
cdr3_nt: TGCAGCGTTGAGTGGACTAGCGGATTCGGAAGGGCAGATACGCAGTATTTT
cdr3_aa: CSVEWTSGFGRADTQYF

v_call: TRBV20-1
d_call: TRBD1
clone_size: NA
j_call: TRBJ2-7
cdr3_nt: TGCAGTGCTGTTAGGGATGACAGGGTCTCCTACGAGCAGTACTTC
cdr3_aa: CSAVRDDRVSYEQYF

v_call: TRBV25-1
d_call: TRBD2
clone_size: NA
j_call: TRBJ2-2
cdr3_nt: TGTGCCAGCAGTAATGCGCTAGCGGTGAACACCGGGGAGCTGTTTTTT
cdr3_aa: CASSNALAVNTGELFF

v_call: TRBV2
d_call: TRBD1
clone_size: NA
j_call: TRBJ1-1
cdr3_nt: TGTGCCAGCAGTGGGACAGGTCTTGAGGCTTTCTTT
cdr3_aa: CASSGTGLEAFF

v_call: TRBV11-2
d_call: NA
clone_size: few
j_call: TRBJ2-3
cdr3_nt: TGTGCCAGCACCCGGTCAGATACGCAGTATTTT
cdr3_aa: CASTRSDTQYF

v_call: TRBV11-2
d_call: NA
clone_size: NA
j_call: TRBJ2-1
cdr3_nt: TGTGCCAGCACCCCGTCCCACAGCCCAAATGAGCAGTTCTTC
cdr3_aa: CASTPSHSPNEQFF

v_call: TRBV29-1
d_call: TRBD1
clone_size: few
j_call: TRBJ2-3
cdr3_nt: TGCAGCGTTCCCGGGACAGGGAAGGGGGCCCTGTTCACAGATACGCAGTATTTT
cdr3_aa: CSVPGTGKGALFTDTQYF

v_call: TRBV5-1
d_call: NA
clone_size: few
j_call: TRBJ2-2
cdr3_nt: TGCGCCAGCAGCTCCGAGGGGTTCACCGGGGAGCTGTTTTTT
cdr3_aa: CASSSEGFTGELFF